This T cell receptor (beta chain) is drawn from a study of response to subunit inactivated influenza vaccine. TCRdb passed the RT-PCR reads through MiXCR, listing each CDR3 protein once. The repertoire consists of more than 600,000 distinct CDR3 sequences, with under 20% occurring once and the leading ten covering roughly a tenth. This clonotype showed up just a few times. The antigen is undetermined. Study outcomes and limitations: Few new T cells, the authors suggested, are recruited by each seasonal influenza vaccination.

The source of this sequence is a man in his fifties who received an inactivated influenza vaccine. Sequences were derived from PBMCs from blood, sampled 5 days after vaccination.

The CDR3 DNA follows: TGCGCCAGCAGCTTGGGACAGCCCACCCCCTACGAGCAGTACTTC. Translation gives CASSLGQPTPYEQYF. The chain has TRBV5-1 and TRBJ2-7, with a weak D call TRBD1 (5 bases). The CDR3 loop spans 15 amino acids. Looked up from germline, CDR1 is SGHRS and CDR2 is YFSETQ. The V end was cut by 0 bases, the J end by 2 bases, with 12 bases between.